Listed below are T cell receptor beta chains from one sample, sequenced in a study of patients and donors after allogeneic stem cell transplantation. TCRdb ran MiXCR on the RT-PCR reads and lists one entry per CDR3 protein. Of about 960,000 distinct CDR3 sequences in the sample, roughly 18% were seen once. The sample consisted of blood, either unsorted or a sorted T cell fraction (not recorded which). These receptor sequences come from a human donor who was either an allogeneic HSCT recipient or a stem cell or donor lymphocyte infusion donor (not recorded which). It is not recorded whose cells these are; they may come from a transplant donor. Both conserved end residues are part of each CDR3. Each record gives: D gene, V gene, J gene, clone size, CDR3 DNA, CDR3 protein. The D gene is left open where the match is weak. Expanded clones get a size class; other rows say once, few or many, or leave the size out.

NA	TRBV12-3/TRBV12-4	TRBJ1-1	NA	TGTGCCAGCAGTTTTATGGCAGTAGCTTTCTTT	CASSFMAVAFF
TRBD1	TRBV24-1	TRBJ1-1	many	TGTGCCACCAGTGAGGACAGGGGGACTGAAGCTTTCTTT	CATSEDRGTEAFF
TRBD1	TRBV11-1	TRBJ1-6	NA	TGTGCCAGCAGCCCCCGGGACAGGGACCAATCACCCCTCCACTTT	CASSPRDRDQSPLHF
NA	TRBV6-4	TRBJ2-7	NA	TGTGCCAGCTACGAGCAGTACTTC	CASYEQYF
TRBD2	TRBV12-3/TRBV12-4	TRBJ2-3	few	TGTGCCAGCAGTTTTTCGGGGGGGTTTACAGATACGCAGTATTTT	CASSFSGGFTDTQYF
NA	TRBV5-1	TRBJ2-3	many	TGCGCCAGCAGCTGGGTGGATACGCAGTATTTT	CASSWVDTQYF
NA	TRBV29-1	TRBJ2-5	many	TGCAGCGTTGCTGGACAAAAACAAGAGACCCAGTACTTC	CSVAGQKQETQYF
TRBD1	TRBV18	TRBJ1-2	NA	TGTGCCAGCTCACCACTTATGGATGACAGGGGTCTATTCTATGGCTACACCTTC	CASSPLMDDRGLFYGYTF
NA	TRBV12-3/TRBV12-4	TRBJ2-1	many	TGTGCCAGCAGTTTAGACGCTAGCGATGAGCAGTTCTTC	CASSLDASDEQFF
NA	TRBV12-3/TRBV12-4	TRBJ1-1	many	TGTGCCAGCAGCACCCACCTGAACACTGAAGCTTTCTTT	CASSTHLNTEAFF
TRBD2	TRBV28	TRBJ2-4	few	TGTGCCAGCACCATCCTGGGGGGGGCCAAAAACATTCAGTACTTC	CASTILGGAKNIQYF
TRBD1	TRBV5-5	TRBJ2-7	NA	TGTGCCAGCAGCCGGGACAGGGAGATTTCCGAGCAGTACTTC	CASSRDREISEQYF
NA	TRBV12-3/TRBV12-4	TRBJ1-5	few	TGTGCCAGCAGTTTGAACAGGGTCTATAGCAATCAGCCCCAGCATTTT	CASSLNRVYSNQPQHF
TRBD1	TRBV27	TRBJ1-1	NA	TGTGCCAGCAGAACAGGGGGGACGCTGGGAGCAGCTTTCTTT	CASRTGGTLGAAFF
TRBD1	TRBV5-1	TRBJ2-7	NA	TGCGCCAGCAGCTACTACCAGACAGGGGCCTACGAGCAGTACTTC	CASSYYQTGAYEQYF
TRBD2	TRBV27	TRBJ2-7	NA	TGTGCCAGCAGTTTTGGAATAGCGGGGGGTGGGGAGCAGTACTTC	CASSFGIAGGGEQYF
NA	TRBV14	TRBJ1-1	many	TGTGCCAGCAGCCCGGGTGGCCGTCTCGCTTTCTTT	CASSPGGRLAFF
NA	TRBV25-1	TRBJ2-1	NA	TGTGCCAGCAGTGATCGGGGTCCGAATGAGCAGTTCTTC	CASSDRGPNEQFF
NA	TRBV6-1	TRBJ2-5	few	TGTGCCAGCAGTGAAGAGGGTCCGTACTACGCACAAGAGACCCAGTACTTC	CASSEEGPYYAQETQYF
TRBD2	TRBV6-2/TRBV6-3	TRBJ2-1	few	TGTGCCAGCAGTTACGCGGGACTAGCGGGGTCAAATGAGCAGTTCTTC	CASSYAGLAGSNEQFF
TRBD2	TRBV7-2	TRBJ2-5	NA	TGTGCCAGCAGCCGACCTAGCGGGGGGGCGGAGACCCAGTACTTC	CASSRPSGGAETQYF
TRBD2	TRBV4-3	TRBJ2-2	NA	TGCGCCAGCAGCCAGAGGGCGGGAGCCGGGGAGCTGTTTTTT	CASSQRAGAGELFF
NA	TRBV5-6	TRBJ2-2	NA	TGTGCCAGCAGCCTTCGGACTACCCCGCGAACCGGGGAGCTGTTTTTT	CASSLRTTPRTGELFF
NA	TRBV3-1	TRBJ1-2	NA	TGTGCCAGCAGCCACGCCGACGGGACTGTTAACTATGGCTACACCTTC	CASSHADGTVNYGYTF
TRBD2	TRBV4-2	TRBJ2-7	few	TGTGCCAGCAGCCAAGATGGACTAGCGGGGGGGCTAACAGGCGAGCAGTACTTC	CASSQDGLAGGLTGEQYF
NA	TRBV20-1	TRBJ1-5	NA	TGCAGTGCTAGAGATCGGTTGGGGCAGCCCCAGCATTTT	CSARDRLGQPQHF
TRBD2	TRBV19	TRBJ2-1	once	TGTGCCAGTAGTAACACAAAACTCGAGCGGGGACTTTGGGAGCAGTTCTTC	CASSNTKLERGLWEQFF
NA	TRBV5-5	TRBJ2-2	NA	TGTGCCAGCAGCTGGGGGAACCGGGACAATAAGAACACCGGGGAGCTGTTTTTT	CASSWGNRDNKNTGELFF
TRBD2	TRBV20-1	TRBJ2-7	few	TGCAGCGGTGGGTCTAGCGGCTCCTACGAGCAGTACTTC	CSGGSSGSYEQYF
NA	TRBV2	TRBJ2-7	few	TGTGCCAGCAGTGAACCAGATTCCCCTTCCTACGAGCAGTACTTC	CASSEPDSPSYEQYF
TRBD1	TRBV4-2	TRBJ1-4	NA	TGTGCCAGCAGCTCACCTTTCGACAGGGATGAAAAACTGTTTTTT	CASSSPFDRDEKLFF
TRBD1	TRBV12-3/TRBV12-4	TRBJ1-1	many	TGTGCCAGCAGAGACAGGGACACCGTGAACACTGAAGCTTTCTTT	CASRDRDTVNTEAFF